The TCR beta chain under discussion was sequenced for a study of shared clonotypes between healthy human individuals. As concerns this clone: Its specificity is not known.

Naive CD8 cells were CD45RO-negative, positively selected for CCR7, excluding terminally differentiated effector memory CD45RA+ cells. Caucasian adults residing in Nashville, Tennessee made up all the donors. Assay runs were performed at deep level. Libraries were prepared by immunoSEQ multiplex PCR; TCRdb keeps only in-frame clonotypes and omits some of them. The sample has about 2.1 million clones, about 92% seen once. General study points: Naive subsets generally exceeded memory subsets in estimated richness. Rarefaction analysis demonstrated incomplete sorted-subset sequencing notwithstanding large depth.

V lost 1 base and J 5 bases, leaving 8 bases between the germline ends. Germline CDR1 and CDR2: SGHTA and FQGNSA. This CDR3 is 13 amino acids long. Source material: naive CD8+ T cells from PBMCs. The TCR originated in a man aged 18 to 35 in good health. Some clones in this sample may be carry-over from other donors' samples. This chain joins TRBV7-2 and TRBJ2-5; unclear D gene. CDR3 sequence reads: CASSLDPEETQYF. In nucleotides, the CDR3 is TGTGCCAGCAGCTTAGACCCGGAGGAGACCCAGTACTTC.